This entry lists 10 T cell receptor beta chains sequenced from one sample in a study of blood T cell repertoires in COVID-19. Only in-frame clones appear in the TCRdb table, and some are missing; sequencing was by immunoSEQ multiplex PCR. The sample comprises 200,000 to 250,000 clones, 75% to 90% of which are singletons, and about 9% rests with the top ten. The sequencing sample was made of PBMCs or T cells enriched from blood (not recorded which). These receptors were taken from a middle-aged man who had recovered from COVID-19.

There are many counts of this clone. The V gene is TRBV29-1, the J gene TRBJ2-3, with 10 bases identical to TRBD2. V lost 6 bases to trimming and J lost 4 bases; unmatched junction nucleotides: 10. The germline CDR1 and CDR2 sequences are SQVTM and ANQGSEA. The CDR3 is 15 residues long. CDR3 region: CSVPGLAGVSDTQYF. The CDR3 DNA sequence: TGCAGCGTCCCTGGGCTAGCGGGAGTTTCAGATACGCAGTATTTT.

The rearrangement joins TRBV6-5 to TRBJ2-1; a possible D gene is TRBD2 (5 bases). The length of the CDR3 is 12 residues. Trimming cost V 4 bases and J 8 bases, with 9 bases left between them. Germline loops: CDR1 MNHEY, CDR2 SVGAGI. The CDR3 coding sequence is TGTGCCAGCAGTTCGGTGGGAGATGAGCAGTTCTTC. Amino acid sequence: CASSSVGDEQFF.

The rearrangement links TRBV29-1 to TRBJ2-1, with 10 bases that match TRBD1. V gave up 7 bases and J gave up 7 bases; unmatched junction bases: 7. CDR1 and CDR2 from the germline V gene are SQVTM and ANQGSEA. The CDR3 has 13 residues. CDR3 nucleotide sequence: TGCAGCGCTACCGGGACAGGGGTGAATGAGCAGTTCTTC. It specifies CSATGTGVNEQFF.

This clone was seen only a few times. This chain links TRBV11-2 with TRBJ1-3; TRBD1 is a possible D gene (5 bases). The CDR3 covers 16 residues. V lost 4 bases and J 6 bases, leaving 19 bases between the germline ends. Germline CDR1 is SGHAT and CDR2 is FQNNGV. The CDR3 coding sequence is TGTGCCAGCAGCTCCTTATTTGGGGGGAGAGAAAACACCATATATTTT. Translation: CASSSLFGGRENTIYF.

As for this clone: One end of the junction fails to match germline, which may point to a read error. The V and J genes are TRBV11-3 and TRBJ1-4; TRBD1 matches at 7 bases. Germline lookup yields CDR1 SGHNT and CDR2 YENEEA. The CDR3 totals 10 residues. The CDR3 protein is CASSLSSGGF. As DNA, the CDR3 is TGTGCCAGCAGCTTGAGCTCAGGGGGTTTT. Together with reference TRBV11-3 and TRBJ1-4, the CDR3 gives the full variable domain: EAGVVQSPRYKIIEKKQPVAFWCNPISGHNTLYWYLQNLGQGPELLIRYENEEAVDDSQLPKDRFSAERLKGVDSTLKIQPAELGDSAVYLCASSLSSGGFGSGTQLSVL.

The chain links TRBV7-8 to TRBJ1-2, with D uncertain. Trimming pared 1 base from V and 3 bases from J, leaving 6 bases between. The CDR3 totals 13 residues. The germline CDR1 and CDR2 sequences are SGHVS and FQNEAQ. In nucleotides, the CDR3 is TGTGCCAGCAGCTTAGGGGCCCACTATGGCTACACCTTC. Its translation is CASSLGAHYGYTF. Looking up the rest from reference TRBV7-8 and TRBJ1-2 gives the full variable domain: GAGVSQSPRYKVAKRGQDVALRCDPISGHVSLFWYQQALGQGPEFLTYFQNEAQLDKSGLPSDRFFAERPEGSVSTLKIQRTQQEDSAVYLCASSLGAHYGYTFGSGTRLTVV.

The chain employs TRBV10-3 and TRBJ1-1; D possibly corresponds to TRBD1 (5 bases). Per the germline V gene, CDR1 is ENHRY and CDR2 is SYGVKD. The CDR3 runs to 15 residues. Trimming stripped 3 bases from V and 2 bases from J, with 13 bases between. The DNA for the CDR3 is TGTGCCATCAGTGATTCGGGGGTCGGTAACACTGAAGCTTTCTTT. Its translation is CAISDSGVGNTEAFF.

This sequence joins TRBV6-8 and TRBJ1-2, with TRBD1 as a possible D gene (5 bases). Per the germline V gene, CDR1 is MNHGY and CDR2 is SAAAGT. The CDR3 has 13 residues. The V end was cut by 2 bases, the J end by 4 bases, with 8 bases between. Here the CDR3 reads CASSYPGGYGYTF. Here the CDR3 DNA reads TGTGCCAGCAGTTACCCGGGGGGCTATGGCTACACCTTC.

The table lists this clone with a count of one. The rearrangement links TRBV6-1 to TRBJ2-6; D not resolved. There are 16 residues in the CDR3. Germline V CDR1 and CDR2: MNHNS, SASEGT. Trimming took off 4 bases at V and 0 bases at J, with 10 bases between the two ends. This CDR3 reads CASSGRGVSGANVLTF. The CDR3 nucleotides are TGTGCCAGCAGTGGACGCGGAGTCTCTGGGGCCAACGTCCTGACTTTC.

The CDR3 nucleotides are TGCAGCGTTGGGGGGACAGGCGCCAGGGGCTACACCTTC. Amino acids: CSVGGTGARGYTF. The chain joins TRBV29-1 to TRBJ1-2; 8 bases align to TRBD1. Germline V gives CDR1 SQVTM, CDR2 ANQGSEA. V shed 4 bases, J shed 8 bases, and the junction held 9 bases outside the gene matches. This CDR3 comprises 13 residues.